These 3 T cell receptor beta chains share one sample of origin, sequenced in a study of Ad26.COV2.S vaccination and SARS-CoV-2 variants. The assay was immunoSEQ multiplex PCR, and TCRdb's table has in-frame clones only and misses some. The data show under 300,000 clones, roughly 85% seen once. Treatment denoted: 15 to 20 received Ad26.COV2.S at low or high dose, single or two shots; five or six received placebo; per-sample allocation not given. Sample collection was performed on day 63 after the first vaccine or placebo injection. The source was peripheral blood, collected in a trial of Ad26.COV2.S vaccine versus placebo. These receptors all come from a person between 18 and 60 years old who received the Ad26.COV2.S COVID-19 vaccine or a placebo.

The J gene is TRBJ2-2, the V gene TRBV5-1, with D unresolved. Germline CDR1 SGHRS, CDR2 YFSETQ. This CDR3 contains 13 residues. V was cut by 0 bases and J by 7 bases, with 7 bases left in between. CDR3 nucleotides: TGCGCCAGCAGCTTGGCCGTGGACGGGGAGCTGTTTTTT. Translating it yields CASSLAVDGELFF.

The CDR3 loop is CASSQDGGGALNEQFF. In DNA, the CDR3 is TGCGCCAGCAGCCAAGATGGCGGGGGGGCCCTCAATGAGCAGTTCTTC. This chain joins TRBV4-1 and TRBJ2-1; TRBD2 aligns across 9 bases. Germline loops: CDR1 MGHRA, CDR2 YSYEKL. The CDR3 is 16 residues long. V was clipped by 0 bases and J by 6 bases; unmatched bases: 6.

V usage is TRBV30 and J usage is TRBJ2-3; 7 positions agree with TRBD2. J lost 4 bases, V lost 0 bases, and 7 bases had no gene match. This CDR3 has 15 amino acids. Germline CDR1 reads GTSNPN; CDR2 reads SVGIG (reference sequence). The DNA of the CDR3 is TGTGCCTGGAGTGTCCGAGCAGGGAGGGCAGATACGCAGTATTTT. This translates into CAWSVRAGRADTQYF.